The 5 T cell receptor beta chains below all came from one sample that was sequenced in a study of beta chain features in type 1 diabetes (dated by TCRdb to the late 2010s). Libraries were prepared through the immunoSEQ multiplex PCR assay. The entire amount of isolated RNA was reverse transcribed using the High Capacity cDNA Reverse Transcription Kit, so the sequenced TCRB transcripts were expressed ones. Drawn from immuneACCESS, this table holds only the in-frame rearrangements with V and J called that TCRdb kept. Clones are partly lost; checked studies trace under half to an unresolved V gene and leave the rest unexplained. The sample table lists more than 300,000 clones, approximately 8% of them with a count of one. Of the sample, under 0.5% falls within the top ten clones. Material for sequencing was central memory CD4+ T cells from blood. Source of these receptors: a woman aged 18-29 years in good health.

This sequence joins TRBV2 and TRBJ2-1, with 9 bases aligning to TRBD2. The CDR3 runs 15 residues. In germline, CDR1 is SNHLY, CDR2 FYNNEI. The CDR3 coding sequence is TGTGCTTCAGGTGAAGCGGGAGGTCCCTACAATGAGCAGTTCTTC. Residues: CASGEAGGPYNEQFF.

This clone has only a few counts. The chain combines TRBV7-2 with TRBJ2-5, with D possibly being TRBD2 (5 bases). V was trimmed by 4 bases and J by 5 bases, leaving 20 bases between them. The germline V gene has CDR1 SGHTA and CDR2 FQGNSA. CDR3 length equals 16 residues. Here the CDR3 DNA reads TGTGCCAGCAGCTCCGAAGGACGTGTGAGAGGGGAGACCCAGTACTTC. Protein product: CASSSEGRVRGETQYF.

V is TRBV7-9 and J is TRBJ2-3, with a possible D match to TRBD1 (6 bases). The CDR3 runs to 15 residues. The germline gives CDR1 SEHNR, CDR2 FQNEAQ (reference sequence). V was cut by 2 bases and J by 6 bases, with 15 bases left in between. The CDR3 reads CASSLSNRESDTQYF. As DNA, the CDR3 is TGTGCCAGCAGCTTATCCAACAGGGAGTCGGATACGCAGTATTTT. Using reference TRBV7-9 and TRBJ2-3 for the parts outside the CDR3, the full variable domain is DTGVSQNPRHKITKRGQNVTFRCDPISEHNRLYWYRQTLGQGPEFLTYFQNEAQLEKSRLLSDRFSAERPKGSFSTLEIQRTEQGDSAMYLCASSLSNRESDTQYFGPGTRLTVL.

V is TRBV10-3 and J is TRBJ1-1, with a possible D match to TRBD1 (5 bases). Trimming cost V 8 bases and J 6 bases, with 19 bases left between them. Germline CDR1 and CDR2: ENHRY and SYGVKD. CDR3 length equals 14 residues. The CDR3 bases are TGTGCCATCGGCCCCGGGGCCGGGGTCGCTGAAGCTTTCTTT. The encoded protein is CAIGPGAGVAEAFF.

This clone came up a few times. The V and J genes are TRBV29-1 and TRBJ2-7; the D call may be TRBD1 or TRBD2 (5 bases each). This CDR3 is built from 13 residues. V was trimmed by 5 bases and J by 4 bases, leaving 15 bases between them. The germline V gene encodes CDR1 SQVTM and CDR2 ANQGSEA. The CDR3 DNA is TGCAGCGTTCTATCCCGGGGCGAGTACGAGCAGTACTTC. It is translated as CSVLSRGEYEQYF.